Below, 15 T cell receptor beta chains from the same sample are listed, as sequenced in a study of cytomegalovirus exposure and HLA in healthy donors. 13 Jbeta primers and 60 Vbeta primers were used for the PCR. Data came from immunoSEQ multiplex PCR; TCRdb stores just in-frame clones and leaves some out. The repertoire holds about 140,000 clones, with roughly 83% as singletons. Sample: PBMCs. These receptor sequences come from a female donor in good health and CMV-seronegative.

V gene TRBV2 combines with J gene TRBJ1-3, with D unclear. The V end was cut by 7 bases, the J end by 4 bases, with 11 bases between. CDR3 length: 13 residues. Germline values: CDR1 SNHLY, CDR2 FYNNEI. This chain's CDR3 is CASTYIRGNTIYF. The CDR3 DNA reads as TGTGCCAGCACTTACATCAGGGGAAACACCATATATTTT.

This chain's CDR3 is CAWSGGRSFTEAFF. For the CDR3, the DNA is TGTGCCTGGAGTGGGGGGCGCTCTTTTACTGAAGCTTTCTTT. V and J are TRBV30 and TRBJ1-1; D possibly corresponds to TRBD1 (6 bases). The germline V and J ends were trimmed by 1 base and 5 bases, with 14 bases remaining between them. Germline V gene sequence: CDR1 GTSNPN, CDR2 SVGIG (reference sequence). The CDR3 is 14 residues long.

The gene calls are TRBV6-4 and TRBJ2-3, with D maybe TRBD2 (6 bases). This CDR3 has 14 residues. V was trimmed by 3 bases and J by 1 base, leaving 8 bases between them. Germline CDR1 and CDR2: MRHNA and SNTAGT. CDR3 in amino acids: CASSETRGTDTQYF. In nucleotides, the CDR3 is TGTGCCAGCAGTGAGACTAGGGGCACAGATACGCAGTATTTT.

Of note for this clone: A read error may account for a junction end that differs from germline. V usage is TRBV7-7 and J usage is TRBJ2-1; D might be TRBD1 (5 bases). Germline V gene data show CDR1 as SSHAT and CDR2 as FNYEAQ (reference sequence). This CDR3 region has 13 residues. This CDR3 reads CASSLDNYNEQFF. CDR3 nucleotides: TGTGCTAGCAGCCTGGACAACTACAATGAGCAGTTCTTC. The full variable domain, completed using reference TRBV7-7 and TRBJ2-1, is GAGVSQSPRYKVTKRGQDVTLRCDPISSHATLYWYQQALGQGPEFLTYFNYEAQPDKSGLPSDRFSAERPEGSISTLTIQRTEQRDSAMYRCASSLDNYNEQFFGPGTRLTVL.

This chain connects TRBV18 to TRBJ2-1; D may be TRBD2 (5 bases). Germline V gene data show CDR1 as KGHSH and CDR2 as LQKENI. The length of the CDR3 is 12 residues. The V gene lost 1 base and the J gene lost 7 bases, with 5 bases spanning the gap. The CDR3: CASSPRLNEQFF. The CDR3 DNA is TGTGCCAGCTCACCACGACTAAATGAGCAGTTCTTC.

The gene calls are TRBV6-4 and TRBJ2-1; 11 bases map to TRBD2. V gave up 3 bases and J gave up 4 bases; unmatched junction bases: 2. Germline V gene sequence: CDR1 MRHNA, CDR2 SNTAGT. This CDR3 has 15 residues. The CDR3 DNA is TGTGCCAGCAGTGAAGCTAGCGGGGGGTACAATGAGCAGTTCTTC. Amino acid sequence: CASSEASGGYNEQFF.

This clone was recorded only once. This chain connects TRBV6-5 to TRBJ2-5, with D hard to call. Germline CDR1 and CDR2: MNHEY and SVGAGI. CDR3 size: 14 residues. Trimming cost V 1 base and J 1 base, with 7 bases left between them. This CDR3 reads CASSYLTGQETQYF. In DNA form, the CDR3 reads TGTGCCAGCAGTTACTTGACGGGCCAAGAGACCCAGTACTTC.

The chain joins TRBV7-2 to TRBJ1-5; D is unclear. Germline assignment: CDR1 SGHTA and CDR2 FQGNSA. This CDR3 region has 13 residues. Trimming left V 3 bases short and J 8 bases short, with 11 bases between. This CDR3 reads CASSFGTGKPQHF. The DNA for the CDR3 is TGTGCCAGCAGCTTTGGTACGGGAAAGCCCCAGCATTTT.

The chain is built from TRBV13 and TRBJ2-1, with 13 bases that match TRBD2. Germline lookup yields CDR1 PRHDT and CDR2 FYEKMQ (reference sequence). The CDR3 runs 15 residues. V dropped 5 bases and J dropped 8; count of bases not matched to a gene: 6. The CDR3 DNA is TGTGCCAGCAGCCCGGGACTAGCGGGACTGGATGAGCAGTTCTTC. It encodes CASSPGLAGLDEQFF. The variable domain in full, with the rest retrieved from reference TRBV13 and TRBJ2-1, is AAGVIQSPRHLIKEKRETATLKCYPIPRHDTVYWYQQGPGQDPQFLISFYEKMQSDKGSIPDRFSAQQFSDYHSELNMSSLELGDSALYFCASSPGLAGLDEQFFGPGTRLTVL.

V and J are TRBV5-4 and TRBJ2-3, with D unclear. This CDR3 contains 11 residues. Germline V CDR1 and CDR2: SGHNT, YYREEE (reference sequence). The V and J ends lost 6 bases and 1 base respectively, with 3 bases between them. DNA of the CDR3: TGTGCCAGCACCGGCACAGATACGCAGTATTTT. Amino acids: CASTGTDTQYF.

This chain joins TRBV7-9 and TRBJ1-5; 8 bases map to TRBD1. Trimming at V came to 4 bases and at J to 1 base, leaving 12 bases not matched to a gene. CDR3 length equals 18 residues. Germline loops: CDR1 SEHNR, CDR2 FQNEAQ (reference sequence). CDR3 DNA: TGTGCCAGCAGCTCCCACCCCCGGACAGGGAAAAGCAATCAGCCCCAGCATTTT. Amino acid sequence: CASSSHPRTGKSNQPQHF.

The rearrangement uses TRBV5-4 and TRBJ1-4; 9 bases align to TRBD1. V shed 0 bases and J 11 bases; nucleotides not matched to a gene: 5. The CDR3 extends over 14 amino acids. CDR1 SGHNT and CDR2 YYREEE come from the germline V gene (reference sequence). Written as DNA, the CDR3 is TGTGCCAGCAGCTTGGCGGGGGACAGGGAGAAACTGTTTTTT. This sequence encodes CASSLAGDREKLFF.

This sequence joins TRBV28 and TRBJ1-1, with D possibly matching TRBD1 (5 bases). The germline V and J ends were trimmed by 1 base and 7 bases, with 7 bases remaining between them. CDR1 is MDHEN and CDR2 is SYDVKM in the germline V gene. The CDR3 covers 12 residues. The CDR3 DNA reads as TGTGCCAGCAGTTTATCGGGGGTTGAAGCTTTCTTT. Protein product: CASSLSGVEAFF.

The chain is built from TRBV30 and TRBJ1-5; no clear D. V shed 3 bases and J shed 6 bases, with 12 bases lying between them. Germline values: CDR1 GTSNPN, CDR2 SVGIG (reference sequence). The CDR3 extends over 13 amino acids. This CDR3 reads CAWSRDRGQPQHF. As DNA, the CDR3 is TGTGCCTGGAGCCGGGATCGGGGTCAGCCCCAGCATTTT.

The chain combines TRBV6-1 with TRBJ2-5, with 8 bases matching TRBD1. Germline V gene data show CDR1 as MNHNS and CDR2 as SASEGT. The ends lost 5 bases at V and 5 bases at J; junction bases unmatched: 7. The CDR3 runs 14 residues. CDR3 nucleotide sequence: TGTGCCAGCAGTATCCTTCAGGGGGCCGAGACCCAGTACTTC. This sequence encodes CASSILQGAETQYF.